This T cell receptor beta chain was identified during a study of OX40 agonist ivuxolimab in advanced cancers. Background on the study: Cancers in dose escalation were hepatocellular, melanoma, renal cell and head and neck.

A word on this clone: Its target is not known.

Profiling relied on immunoSEQ multiplex PCR, and the TCRdb table lists in-frame clones only, not all of them. Of some 90,000 clones listed, about 94% are singletons. Germline V gene sequence: CDR1 SGHAT, CDR2 FQNNGV. V was trimmed by 1 base and J by 0 bases, leaving 6 bases between them. The CDR3 spans 14 residues. The study, taken as a whole, reports: At doses 0.1 to 3.0 mg/kg, CD4+ and CD8+ clones expanded. Antigens targeted by the expanded peripheral T cells were not determined.

This material consisted of CD4+ or CD8+ T cells sorted from blood, taken in a trial of the OX40 agonist ivuxolimab. V gene TRBV11-2 combines with J gene TRBJ2-5; D remains ambiguous. The sequence derives from an adult with an advanced solid tumor such as melanoma, head and neck, liver or kidney cancer. This CDR3 is CASSLGRNQETQYF. The CDR3 DNA reads TGTGCCAGCAGCTTAGGACGGAACCAAGAGACCCAGTACTTC.